This passage covers 7 T cell receptor beta chains from one sample sequenced in a study of chemoradiotherapy in HPV16-positive cancers. The protocol was immunoSEQ multiplex PCR, while the TCRdb copy is restricted to in-frame clones and leaves out a portion. The table records nearly 5,500 clones, approximately 89% of them present only once. The material sequenced was blood, taken from a patient who underwent chemoradiotherapy. The receptors stem from a human donor with HPV-associated anogenital cancer.

The count of this clone is one. The gene calls are TRBV21-1 and TRBJ2-3; TRBD1 is the table's D call, not checked against the DNA. TRBV21-1 is a known pseudogene. The CDR3 totals 15 residues. DNA of the CDR3: TGTGCCAGCAGCATCACCGGACAGTCATCAGATACGCAGTATTTT. Amino acid sequence: CASSITGQSSDTQYF.

The V and J genes are TRBV30 and TRBJ2-1; TRBD2 is a possible D gene (5 bases). CDR1 is GTSNPN, CDR2 SVGIG, per germline (reference sequence). V lost 1 base to trimming and J lost 7 bases, with 11 bases between them. This CDR3 has 13 amino acids. The CDR3 sequence is CAWSESSLNEQFF. CDR3 in DNA: TGTGCCTGGAGTGAGTCTAGCCTAAATGAGCAGTTCTTC.

The chain is built from TRBV4-2 and TRBJ2-3, with 8 bases aligning to TRBD1. The junction had 10 bases not matched to a gene; V was cut back by 0 bases and J by 5 bases. Germline V gives CDR1 LGHNA, CDR2 YNFKEQ. The CDR3 sequence is 17 residues long. DNA of the CDR3: TGTGCCAGCAGCCAAGAGTGGAGACAGGGGATAAGAGATACGCAGTATTTT. Residues: CASSQEWRQGIRDTQYF.

This chain's CDR3 is CASSPVDEQFF. The CDR3 nucleotides read TGTGCCAGCAGCCCAGTCGATGAGCAGTTCTTC. The chain couples TRBV7-2 to TRBJ2-1; no firm D call. Germline loops: CDR1 SGHTA, CDR2 FQGNSA. Trimming removed 5 bases from V and 8 bases from J, with 7 bases in between. CDR3 size: 11 residues.

The rearrangement uses TRBV10-2 and TRBJ1-2; maybe TRBD1 (6 bases). Per the germline V gene, CDR1 is WSHSY and CDR2 is SAAADI. With 6 bases removed from V and 1 base from J, the gap between germline ends came to 12 bases. The CDR3 is 14 residues long. In DNA form, the CDR3 reads TGCGCCAGCAGCGGACAGCGGGGTAACTATGGCTACACCTTC. This codes for CASSGQRGNYGYTF.

The J gene is TRBJ1-5, the V gene TRBV7-3, with 7 bases that match TRBD1. Germline lookup yields CDR1 SGHTA and CDR2 FQGTGA. With 1 base clipped from V and 7 bases from J, the junction kept 7 bases outside the gene matches. CDR3 size: 15 residues. This CDR3 is CASSLSGDRGQPQHF. The CDR3 DNA is TGTGCCAGCAGCTTAAGTGGGGACAGAGGGCAGCCCCAGCATTTT. The full variable domain, completed using reference TRBV7-3 and TRBJ1-5, is GAGVSQTPSNKVTEKGKYVELRCDPISGHTALYWYRQSLGQGPEFLIYFQGTGAADDSGLPNDRFFAVRPEGSVSTLKIQRTERGDSAVYLCASSLSGDRGQPQHFGDGTRLSIL.

The CDR3 here is CASSYRYGGREQFF. The CDR3 DNA is TGTGCCAGCAGCTACCGGTACGGGGGGCGTGAGCAGTTCTTC. The chain is built from TRBV5-8 and TRBJ2-1, with D possibly TRBD2 on 7 matching bases. Trimming left V 3 bases short and J 9 bases short, with 16 bases between. Looked up from germline, CDR1 is SGHTS and CDR2 is YDEGEE. The CDR3 spans 14 residues.